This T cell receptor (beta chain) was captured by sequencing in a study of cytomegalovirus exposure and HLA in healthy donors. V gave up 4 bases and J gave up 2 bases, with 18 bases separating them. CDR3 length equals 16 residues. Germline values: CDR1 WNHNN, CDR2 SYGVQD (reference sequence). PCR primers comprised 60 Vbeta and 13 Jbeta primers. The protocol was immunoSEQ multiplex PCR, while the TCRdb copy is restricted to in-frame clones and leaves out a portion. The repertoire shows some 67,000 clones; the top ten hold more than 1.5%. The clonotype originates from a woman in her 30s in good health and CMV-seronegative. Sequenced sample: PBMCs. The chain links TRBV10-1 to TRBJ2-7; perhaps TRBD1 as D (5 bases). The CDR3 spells CASSGGRLIFPYEQYF. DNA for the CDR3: TGCGCCAGCAGTGGGGGCAGACTTATTTTTCCCTACGAGCAGTACTTC.